This T cell receptor (beta chain) comes out of a study of T cell responses to AZD1222 COVID-19 vaccine. The V gene's germline CDR1 is SGHVS and CDR2 FNYEAQ. The V end was cut by 1 base, the J end by 2 bases, with 12 bases between. This CDR3 contains 16 residues. Whole-study results and caveats: Elevations in Spike-specific TCR breadth and depth followed administration of two AZD1222 doses.

This table comes from immunoSEQ multiplex PCR, and its TCRdb copy is limited to in-frame clones, with some not included. Among some 150,000 clones listed, around 85% were seen once. In regard to this clone: Its specificity is not known.

The clonotype comes from an adult who had recovered from COVID-19. The material was peripheral blood, obtained after recovery from COVID-19. The V gene is TRBV7-6, the J gene TRBJ1-5, with D uncertain. CDR3 sequence reads: CASSLVPERGNQPQHF. The CDR3 DNA follows: TGTGCCAGCAGCTTAGTCCCAGAACGGGGCAATCAGCCCCAGCATTTT. The variable domain in full, completed from reference TRBV7-6 and TRBJ1-5, reads GAGVSQSPRYKVTKRGQDVALRCDPISGHVSLYWYRQALGQGPEFLTYFNYEAQQDKSGLPNDRFSAERPEGSISTLTIQRTEQRDSAMYRCASSLVPERGNQPQHFGDGTRLSIL.